Each of the 27 T cell receptor beta chains below was sequenced from the same sample in a study of siplizumab effects on memory and regulatory T cells. Only in-frame clones appear in the TCRdb table, and some are missing; sequencing was by immunoSEQ multiplex PCR. The table lists about 57,000 clones, less than 85% of them singletons. The sample taken for sequencing was memory CD4+ T cells sorted from blood. Receptor source: a human donor in good health.

The chain has TRBV7-9 and TRBJ1-3; TRBD1 is a possible D gene (6 bases). V gave up 6 bases and J gave up 4 bases, with 16 bases separating them. This CDR3 is 15 amino acids long. CDR1 is SEHNR, CDR2 FQNEAQ, per germline (reference sequence). For the CDR3, the DNA is TGTGCCAGCAGACCTTCAGGGGAAACAGGAAACACCATATATTTT. Its translation is CASRPSGETGNTIYF.

The rearrangement links TRBV6-5 to TRBJ1-2, with D possibly TRBD1 on 5 matching bases. The CDR3 sequence is 15 residues long. Trimming pared 0 bases from V and 4 bases from J, leaving 12 bases between. In germline, CDR1 is MNHEY, CDR2 SVGAGI. The CDR3 coding sequence is TGTGCCAGCAGTTACTCATATGGGGGGGGCTATGGCTACACCTTC. This encodes CASSYSYGGGYGYTF.

This clone was found once. J is TRBJ1-1 and V is TRBV4-1, with D unresolved. The V end was cut by 1 base, the J end by 1 base, with 10 bases between. The germline gives CDR1 MGHRA, CDR2 YSYEKL. CDR3 length: 15 amino acids. The CDR3 DNA follows: TGCGCCAGCAGCCAAGGTTTCCAAACGAACACTGAAGCTTTCTTT. It encodes CASSQGFQTNTEAFF.

This rearrangement joins TRBV6-6 to TRBJ1-5, with 7 positions matching TRBD1. Germline trimming cut 2 bases from V and 5 bases from J; bases unmatched to any gene: 6. Germline values: CDR1 MNHNY, CDR2 SVGAGI (reference sequence). The CDR3 extends over 15 amino acids. CDR3 loop: CASSYRGLDYQPQHF. CDR3 DNA sequence: TGTGCCAGCAGTTACAGGGGGCTGGATTATCAGCCCCAGCATTTT.

V and J are TRBV7-3 and TRBJ1-1; D gene unclear. Per germline, CDR1 SGHTA and CDR2 FQGTGA. Trimming took off 2 bases at V and 2 bases at J, with 9 bases between the two ends. This CDR3 has 14 amino acids. In DNA, the CDR3 is TGTGCCAGCAGCTTACGGTCTACCAACACTGAAGCTTTCTTT. It yields the protein CASSLRSTNTEAFF.

The chain carries TRBV5-4 and TRBJ2-1; TRBD2 matches at 8 bases. The CDR3 is 15 amino acids. Germline CDR1 is SGHNT and CDR2 is YYREEE (reference sequence). V was pared by 0 bases and J by 8 bases, with 7 bases of the junction left unmatched. The CDR3 DNA sequence: TGTGCCAGCAGCTTGGATGGGACTAGAGTGGATGAGCAGTTCTTC. It yields the protein CASSLDGTRVDEQFF.

V usage is TRBV5-1 and J usage is TRBJ2-3; D may be TRBD2 (6 bases). V lost 6 bases, J lost 0 bases, and 14 bases lay in between. CDR3 length equals 15 residues. CDR1 is SGHRS and CDR2 is YFSETQ in the germline V gene. CDR3 nucleotides: TGCGCCAGCACCGGGAGCGGCGGGAGCACAGATACGCAGTATTTT. This encodes CASTGSGGSTDTQYF.

The genes are TRBV18 and TRBJ2-7, with unresolved D. Germline loops: CDR1 KGHSH, CDR2 LQKENI. The CDR3 spans 13 residues. Trimming pared 2 bases from V and 0 bases from J, leaving 5 bases between. The CDR3 reads CASSPGISYEQYF. CDR3 coding DNA: TGTGCCAGCTCACCAGGCATCTCCTACGAGCAGTACTTC.

V is TRBV6-1 and J is TRBJ1-1, with D possibly TRBD1 on 5 matching bases. Germline V gene sequence: CDR1 MNHNS, CDR2 SASEGT. With 2 bases removed from V and 1 base from J, the gap between germline ends came to 11 bases. CDR3 length: 15 amino acids. CDR3 residues: CASSEPGWGNTEAFF. Written as DNA, the CDR3 is TGTGCCAGCAGTGAACCAGGGTGGGGGAACACTGAAGCTTTCTTT.

This clone has a single count. This chain joins TRBV5-4 and TRBJ1-2; 8 bases map to TRBD1. Trimming took 3 bases from V and 7 from J; bases not matched to a gene: 5. This CDR3 is 13 amino acids long. Per the germline V gene, CDR1 is SGHNT and CDR2 is YYREEE (reference sequence). The CDR3 spells CASSSAGGSGYTF. The CDR3 bases are TGTGCCAGCAGCTCCGCAGGGGGCTCTGGCTACACCTTC. Looking up the rest from reference TRBV5-4 and TRBJ1-2 gives the full variable domain: ETGVTQSPTHLIKTRGQQVTLRCSSQSGHNTVSWYQQALGQGPQFIFQYYREEENGRGNFPPRFSGLQFPNYSSELNVNALELDDSALYLCASSSAGGSGYTFGSGTRLTVV.

V and J are TRBV5-1 and TRBJ1-2; 7 bases agree with TRBD1. From germline, CDR1 is SGHRS and CDR2 YFSETQ. Germline trimming cut 4 bases from V and 4 bases from J; bases unmatched to any gene: 10. This CDR3 region has 15 residues. CDR3: CASSLSGDRVYGYTF. In DNA, the CDR3 is TGCGCCAGCAGCCTCAGTGGAGACAGGGTCTATGGCTACACCTTC.

The chain has TRBV18 and TRBJ2-1; D may be TRBD2 (6 bases). The V gene's germline CDR1 is KGHSH and CDR2 LQKENI. V was trimmed by 3 bases and J by 4 bases, leaving 7 bases between them. The CDR3 totals 13 residues. The CDR3 sequence is CASSPGLYNEQFF. In nucleotides, the CDR3 is TGTGCCAGCTCACCCGGACTATACAATGAGCAGTTCTTC.

The gene calls are TRBV12-5 and TRBJ2-1, with 11 bases identical to TRBD2. V was pared by 0 bases and J by 5 bases, with 12 bases of the junction left unmatched. Germline V CDR1 and CDR2: LGHNT, FRNRAP. The CDR3 totals 19 residues. The CDR3 reads CASGLVGGSGTSGNNEQFF. CDR3 sequence (DNA): TGTGCTAGTGGTTTGGTGGGGGGATCTGGGACTAGCGGAAACAATGAGCAGTTCTTC.

The J gene is TRBJ2-3, the V gene TRBV21-1; TRBD1, the table's D call, lacks a check against the DNA. TRBV21-1 is a pseudogene. The CDR3 loop spans 18 amino acids. This CDR3 is CASSDRRTGAPGTDTQYF. CDR3 nucleotide sequence: TGTGCCAGCAGCGACCGAAGGACAGGGGCCCCTGGCACAGATACGCAGTATTTT.

The chain employs TRBV6-1 and TRBJ1-3; D remains ambiguous. Germline V gives CDR1 MNHNS, CDR2 SASEGT. The CDR3 length is 16 residues. With 1 base removed from V and 6 bases from J, the gap between germline ends came to 16 bases. The CDR3 is CASSEERGKVENTIYF. Written as DNA, the CDR3 is TGTGCCAGCAGTGAAGAGAGAGGGAAAGTGGAAAACACCATATATTTT.

V gene TRBV6-5 combines with J gene TRBJ2-2; a weak D match, TRBD1 (6 bases). Deletions cut 3 bases from V and 10 bases from J, with 15 bases between. The CDR3 is 14 amino acids. Germline lookup yields CDR1 MNHEY and CDR2 SVGAGI. The CDR3 DNA reads as TGTGCCAGCAGTTATCCGGGACACGCGGTGGAGCTGTTTTTT. Translation: CASSYPGHAVELFF.

This chain joins TRBV7-3 and TRBJ2-5; D may be TRBD1 (5 bases). This CDR3 is built from 14 residues. CDR1 and CDR2 (germline): SGHTA, FQGTGA. V was clipped by 4 bases and J by 2 bases, with 11 bases between them. Here the CDR3 reads CASSSTGIQETQYF. CDR3 DNA: TGTGCCAGCAGCTCCACAGGTATTCAAGAGACCCAGTACTTC.

This rearrangement joins TRBV6-1 to TRBJ2-3, with TRBD2 matching over 9 bases. CDR1 and CDR2 (germline): MNHNS, SASEGT. The CDR3 consists of 16 residues. V shed 3 bases, J shed 2 bases, and the junction held 6 bases outside the gene matches. CDR3 DNA: TGTGCCAGCAGTGACCGAGCGGGGGGACTCACAGATACGCAGTATTTT. Amino acid sequence: CASSDRAGGLTDTQYF.

This chain connects TRBV4-1 to TRBJ2-3; 10 bases fit TRBD2. V shed 0 bases, J shed 4 bases, and the junction held 7 bases outside the gene matches. Germline V lookup: CDR1 MGHRA, CDR2 YSYEKL. The CDR3 length is 17 residues. CDR3 protein: CASSQDSLAGVADTQYF. CDR3 nucleotides: TGCGCCAGCAGCCAAGATTCCCTAGCGGGAGTGGCAGATACGCAGTATTTT.

Points on this clone: The same CDR3 arises from other DNA sequences in this sample as well. CDR3 amino acids: CASSPDRERGYTF. The CDR3 nucleotides read TGTGCCAGCTCACCGGACAGGGAGCGTGGCTACACCTTC. The chain links TRBV18 to TRBJ1-2; 8 nucleotides match TRBD1. CDR1 and CDR2 from the germline V gene are KGHSH and LQKENI. The CDR3 has 13 residues. V shed 3 bases, J shed 7 bases, and the junction held 4 bases outside the gene matches.

The chain links TRBV4-1 to TRBJ2-2; D is uncertain. CDR1 and CDR2 from the germline V gene are MGHRA and YSYEKL. Trimming removed 0 bases at V and 4 bases at J, with 9 bases between. The CDR3 runs 15 residues. The CDR3 protein is CASSQDFSSTGELFF. In DNA form, the CDR3 reads TGCGCCAGCAGCCAAGATTTCAGTTCCACCGGGGAGCTGTTTTTT.

The CDR3 region is CSARGGATQYF. The CDR3 region has the DNA TGCAGTGCCCGCGGGGGAGCTACGCAGTATTTT. The gene calls are TRBV20-1 and TRBJ2-3; TRBD2 matches 7 bases. CDR3 size: 11 residues. The germline gives CDR1 DFQATT, CDR2 SNEGSKA (reference sequence). V lost 6 bases to trimming and J lost 8 bases; unmatched junction nucleotides: 5.

The V and J genes are TRBV4-1 and TRBJ1-6, with D hard to call. The CDR3 length is 15 residues. The V gene's germline CDR1 is MGHRA and CDR2 YSYEKL. V was shortened by 2 bases and J by 5 bases, with 10 bases between the two germline ends. This chain's CDR3 is CASSQSRIHNSPLHF. As DNA, the CDR3 is TGCGCCAGCAGCCAAAGTCGGATCCATAATTCACCCCTCCACTTT.

V is TRBV6-5 and J is TRBJ2-3; possible D gene TRBD2, 6 bases. Germline CDR1 MNHEY, CDR2 SVGAGI. The CDR3 loop spans 14 amino acids. V was cut by 0 bases and J by 7 bases, with 11 bases left in between. The CDR3 here is CASSYSGGINTQYF. CDR3 sequence (DNA): TGTGCCAGCAGTTACTCTGGGGGGATTAATACGCAGTATTTT.

J is TRBJ2-1 and V is TRBV4-1; 9 nucleotides match TRBD1. V lost 6 bases and J lost 7; bases outside the gene matches: 4. The length of the CDR3 is 13 residues. CDR1 MGHRA and CDR2 YSYEKL come from the germline V gene. CDR3 sequence: CASRTGTGNEQFF. The DNA of the CDR3 is TGCGCCAGCAGAACCGGGACAGGGAATGAGCAGTTCTTC.

This chain links TRBV10-1 with TRBJ2-5; 13 bases are shared with TRBD2. The CDR3 contains 16 residues. Trimming took 3 bases from V and 4 from J; bases not matched to a gene: 5. CDR1 and CDR2 (germline): WNHNN, SYGVQD (reference sequence). The CDR3 DNA sequence: TGCGCCAGCAGTGATACTAGCGGGAGGGCCCTAGAGACCCAGTACTTC. Translating it yields CASSDTSGRALETQYF.

This chain links TRBV5-8 with TRBJ2-1; the match to TRBD1 covers 12 bases. Trimming at V came to 4 bases and at J to 2 bases, leaving 4 bases not matched to a gene. The CDR3 sequence is 16 residues long. The germline CDR1 and CDR2 sequences are SGHTS and YDEGEE. CDR3 loop: CASSPGQGAAYNEQFF. As DNA, the CDR3 is TGTGCCAGCAGCCCGGGACAGGGGGCCGCCTACAATGAGCAGTTCTTC.